Described below is a single T cell receptor (beta chain) sequence and its context. The trim removed 2 bases at V and 3 bases at J, leaving 3 bases unmatched. Germline V CDR1 and CDR2: LGHNT, FRNRAP. The CDR3 contains 15 residues. The data stem from a study of blood T cell repertoires in COVID-19. Study in general: Collection of acute and convalescent COVID-19 samples took place in the United States, Italy and Spain. T cells, B-cell-depleted T cells, or PBMCs provided the cDNA or gDNA that served as material.

Original processing methods: The assay estimated nucleated cells by amplifying reference gene primers. Produced via immunoSEQ multiplex PCR; TCRdb's table is partial and in-frame only. V and J calls and clone size are copied from that table; D and trimming were computed from the DNA. Of 200,000 to 250,000 clones detected, around 90% appear once; the ten largest clones hold 5.5% to 6.5%. The chain employs TRBV12-5 and TRBJ2-1; TRBD2 agrees at 8 bases. The receptor comes from a man in his fifties or sixties who had recovered from COVID-19. The specimen sequenced was peripheral blood. The CDR3 DNA sequence: TGTGCTAGTGGTTTGCCGGGGGGGGACTACAATGAGCAGTTCTTC. Its protein is CASGLPGGDYNEQFF. The full variable domain, completed using reference TRBV12-5 and TRBJ2-1, is DARVTQTPRHKVTEMGQEVTMRCQPILGHNTVFWYRQTMMQGLELLAYFRNRAPLDDSGMPKDRFSAEMPDATLATLKIQPSEPRDSAVYFCASGLPGGDYNEQFFGPGTRLTVL.